This T cell receptor beta chain was recovered during a study of cytomegalovirus exposure and HLA in healthy donors. The CDR3 is 13 amino acids. Trimming cost V 6 bases and J 7 bases, with 10 bases left between them. Germline V gene sequence: CDR1 MNHEY, CDR2 SVGAGI. 13 Jbeta primers and 60 Vbeta primers were used for the PCR. Sequencing used immunoSEQ multiplex PCR; TCRdb keeps in-frame clones, though not all of them. The data contain fewer than 200,000 clones, 60% to 85% of them singletons. Sample: PBMCs. The TCR originated in a male donor in good health and CMV-seropositive. The chain recombines TRBV6-5 with TRBJ1-6; weak D call: TRBD1 (6 bases). The CDR3 DNA follows: TGTGCCAGCAGGGGGGCATTGAATTCACCCCTCCACTTT. Translation: CASRGALNSPLHF.